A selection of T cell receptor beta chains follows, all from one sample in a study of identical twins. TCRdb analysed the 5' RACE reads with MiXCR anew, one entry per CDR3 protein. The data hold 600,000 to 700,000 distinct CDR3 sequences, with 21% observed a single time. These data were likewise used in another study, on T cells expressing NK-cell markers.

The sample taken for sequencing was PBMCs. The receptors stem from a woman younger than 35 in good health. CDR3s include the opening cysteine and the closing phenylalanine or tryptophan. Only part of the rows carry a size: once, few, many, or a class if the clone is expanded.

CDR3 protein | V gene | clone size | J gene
CASSPPGIAGPYEQYF | TRBV18 | . | TRBJ2-7
CASSVASSGSSYNEQFF | TRBV9 | . | TRBJ2-1
CSARDQRTGYEQYF | TRBV20-1 | . | TRBJ2-7
CASSLADGGTSTDTQYF | TRBV5-1 | . | TRBJ2-3
CASSQGIEAGGEQFF | TRBV4-3 | many | TRBJ2-1
CASSFSGTSGTDTQYF | TRBV5-1 | many | TRBJ2-3
CATWGVSNEQFF | TRBV10-3 | few | TRBJ2-1
CASTGGDTGELFF | TRBV7-7 | . | TRBJ2-2
CASNVGRSSGSYEQYF | TRBV12-3/TRBV12-4 | few | TRBJ2-7
CASSPGQGVEAFF | TRBV12-3/TRBV12-4 | many | TRBJ1-1
CASAGVADTQYF | TRBV27 | . | TRBJ2-3
CASSPLGGREKLFF | TRBV7-6 | few | TRBJ1-4
CASSLKGLAGVGYEQYF | TRBV5-1 | few | TRBJ2-7
CASSVEVVPTSSYEQYF | TRBV9 | . | TRBJ2-7
CASRRISGELFF | TRBV6-5 | few | TRBJ2-2
CSVLSGAYEQYF | TRBV29-1 | . | TRBJ2-7
CASSLLGPTGETQYF | TRBV7-9 | many | TRBJ2-5
CASSTSGSTYEQYF | TRBV2 | . | TRBJ2-7
CASSPPGLAYNEQFF | TRBV5-1 | few | TRBJ2-1
CASSFGGDNQPQHF | TRBV12-3/TRBV12-4 | . | TRBJ1-5
CAISIQLGSNQPQHF | TRBV10-3 | . | TRBJ1-5
CASSLAFGRSSYNEQFF | TRBV7-2 | few | TRBJ2-1
CASSSQEGTEAFF | TRBV5-1 | many | TRBJ1-1
CASSRAGRPSSDTQYF | TRBV7-2 | many | TRBJ2-3
CASSGPTQYF | TRBV9 | . | TRBJ2-3
CSARVAGIEPYEQYF | TRBV20-1 | few | TRBJ2-7
CASSHTAPSSYNEQFF | TRBV7-9 | . | TRBJ2-1
CAISSSGDGNQPQHF | TRBV10-3 | . | TRBJ1-5
CAISDQHSYGYTF | TRBV10-3 | . | TRBJ1-2
CSVAPGQGSSYTF | TRBV29-1 | few | TRBJ1-2
CASSLATTGHYEQYF | TRBV7-9 | few | TRBJ2-7
CASSRVVDTEAFF | TRBV6-1 | few | TRBJ1-1
CASSHPSSGIYNEQFF | TRBV6-2/TRBV6-3 | . | TRBJ2-1
CASSWTSGRRSYNEQFF | TRBV4-3 | . | TRBJ2-1
CASRGGPQLDTQYF | TRBV6-1 | few | TRBJ2-3
CSARTALRNEQYF | TRBV20-1 | . | TRBJ2-7
CSARGSGASYNEQFF | TRBV20-1 | . | TRBJ2-1
CASSPRGETQYF | TRBV18 | many | TRBJ2-5
CSVVRGLDEQFF | TRBV29-1 | few | TRBJ2-1
CASSLSASLTDTQYF | TRBV27 | . | TRBJ2-3
CASSLSEGKTYNEQFF | TRBV7-9 | . | TRBJ2-1
CSASSAGVGETQYF | TRBV20-1 | . | TRBJ2-5
CASSLVSYSNTEAFF | TRBV7-2 | few | TRBJ1-1
CSARNPQGPGDEQYF | TRBV20-1 | few | TRBJ2-7
CASSSGQASGYTF | TRBV12-3/TRBV12-4 | many | TRBJ1-2
CASSTTGSYEQYF | TRBV5-1 | few | TRBJ2-7
CASSSRRVGNTIYF | TRBV6-5 | . | TRBJ1-3
CASRVMGGSYNEQFF | TRBV7-2 | few | TRBJ2-1
CASSSDRGQITEAFF | TRBV5-1 | few | TRBJ1-1
CASSLDPQGFTYEQYF | TRBV7-2 | . | TRBJ2-7
CASIQWGAGYGYTF | TRBV12-3/TRBV12-4 | . | TRBJ1-2
CSARGSGFAGELFF | TRBV20-1 | . | TRBJ2-2
CASSWGLADGEQYF | TRBV11-2 | . | TRBJ2-7
CAISVSDGQYF | TRBV10-3 | . | TRBJ2-7